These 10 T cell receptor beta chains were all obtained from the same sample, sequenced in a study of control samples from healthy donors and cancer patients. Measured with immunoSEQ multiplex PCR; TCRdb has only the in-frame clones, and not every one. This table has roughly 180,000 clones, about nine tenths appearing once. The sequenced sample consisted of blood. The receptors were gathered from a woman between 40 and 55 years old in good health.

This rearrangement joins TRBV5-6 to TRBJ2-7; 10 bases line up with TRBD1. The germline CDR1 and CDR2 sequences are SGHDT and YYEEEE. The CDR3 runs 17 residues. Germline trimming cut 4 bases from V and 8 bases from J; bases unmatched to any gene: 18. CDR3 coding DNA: TGTGCCAGCAGCCCAGGCCACTCGACAGGGGGCTTTTATAAGCAGTACTTC. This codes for CASSPGHSTGGFYKQYF. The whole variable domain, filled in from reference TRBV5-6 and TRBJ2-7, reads DAGVTQSPTHLIKTRGQQVTLRCSPKSGHDTVSWYQQALGQGPQFIFQYYEEEERQRGNFPDRFSGHQFPNYSSELNVNALLLGDSALYLCASSPGHSTGGFYKQYFGPGTRLTVT.

The CDR3 region is CASSDPLNEQFF. CDR3 DNA: TGTGCCAGCAGCGATCCCCTCAATGAGCAGTTCTTC. The chain joins TRBV2 to TRBJ2-1, with unresolved D. Trimming pared 6 bases from V and 6 bases from J, leaving 9 bases between. The CDR3 has 12 residues. Per germline, CDR1 SNHLY and CDR2 FYNNEI.

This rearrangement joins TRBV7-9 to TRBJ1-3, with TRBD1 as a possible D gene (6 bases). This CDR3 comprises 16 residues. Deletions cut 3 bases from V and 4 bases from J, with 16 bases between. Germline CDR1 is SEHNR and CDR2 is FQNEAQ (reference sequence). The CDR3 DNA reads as TGTGCCAGCAGCTTGGGAGTAGGGGGTCCCGGAAACACCATATATTTT. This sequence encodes CASSLGVGGPGNTIYF. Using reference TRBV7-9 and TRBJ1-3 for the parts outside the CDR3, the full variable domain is DTGVSQNPRHKITKRGQNVTFRCDPISEHNRLYWYRQTLGQGPEFLTYFQNEAQLEKSRLLSDRFSAERPKGSFSTLEIQRTEQGDSAMYLCASSLGVGGPGNTIYFGEGSWLTVV.

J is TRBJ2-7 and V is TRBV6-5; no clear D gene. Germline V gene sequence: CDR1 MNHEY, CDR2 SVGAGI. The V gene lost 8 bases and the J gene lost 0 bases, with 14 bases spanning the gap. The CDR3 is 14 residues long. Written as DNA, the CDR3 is TGTGCCAGCGGAAGGGCGACGAGCTCCTACGAGCAGTACTTC. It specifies CASGRATSSYEQYF.

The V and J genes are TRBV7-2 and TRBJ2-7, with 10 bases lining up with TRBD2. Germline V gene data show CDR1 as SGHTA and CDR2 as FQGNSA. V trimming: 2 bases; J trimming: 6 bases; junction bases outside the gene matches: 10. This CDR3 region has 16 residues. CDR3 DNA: TGTGCCAGCAGCTTAACAGCGGGGGGGATCCCTGGCGAGCAGTACTTC. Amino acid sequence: CASSLTAGGIPGEQYF.

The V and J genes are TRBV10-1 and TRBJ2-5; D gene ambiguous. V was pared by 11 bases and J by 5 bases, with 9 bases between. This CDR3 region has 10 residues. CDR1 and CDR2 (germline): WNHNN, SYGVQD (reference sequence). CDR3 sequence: CAVITETQYF. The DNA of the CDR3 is TGCGCCGTAATCACGGAGACCCAGTACTTC.

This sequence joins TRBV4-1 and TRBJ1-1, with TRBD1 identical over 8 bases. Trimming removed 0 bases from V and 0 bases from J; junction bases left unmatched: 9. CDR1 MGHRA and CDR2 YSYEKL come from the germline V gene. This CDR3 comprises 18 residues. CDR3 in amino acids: CASSQDSTGGTMNTEAFF. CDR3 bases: TGCGCCAGCAGCCAAGATTCAACAGGGGGAACTATGAACACTGAAGCTTTCTTT.

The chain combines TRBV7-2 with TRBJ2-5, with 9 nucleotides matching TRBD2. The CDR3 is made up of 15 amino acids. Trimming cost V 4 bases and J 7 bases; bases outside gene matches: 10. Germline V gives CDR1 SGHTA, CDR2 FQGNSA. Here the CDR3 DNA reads TGTGCCAGCAGCTCCCTAGCGGGGCCTGAGGGGACCCAGTACTTC. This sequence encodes CASSSLAGPEGTQYF.

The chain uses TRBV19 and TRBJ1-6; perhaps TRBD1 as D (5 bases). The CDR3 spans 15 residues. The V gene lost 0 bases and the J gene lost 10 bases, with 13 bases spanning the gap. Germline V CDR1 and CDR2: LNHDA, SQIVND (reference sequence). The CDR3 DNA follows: TGTGCCAGTAGTATAGATAGAGAAGGGGACTCACCCCTCCACTTT. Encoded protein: CASSIDREGDSPLHF.

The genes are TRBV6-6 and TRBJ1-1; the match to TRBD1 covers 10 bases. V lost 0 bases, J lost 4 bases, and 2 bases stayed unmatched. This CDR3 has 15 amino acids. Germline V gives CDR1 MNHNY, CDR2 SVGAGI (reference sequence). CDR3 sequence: CASSYSGQGVTEAFF. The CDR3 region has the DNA TGTGCCAGCAGTTACTCAGGACAGGGGGTCACTGAAGCTTTCTTT.